This paragraph reports one TCR beta chain. The use of a sample-barcoded 5' primer and a J-beta primer mix characterized a second PCR of about 7 to 12 cycles. One entry per CDR3 protein, called by TCRdb with MiXCR from the 5' RACE reads. The sample lists around 1.5 million distinct CDR3 sequences; roughly a third were seen once. This record belongs to a study of blood T cells in healthy people across ages. Healthy Caucasian individuals from Russia aged 6 to 90 served as donors. V gave up 3 bases and J gave up 3 bases, with 11 bases separating them. Germline values: CDR1 LGHDT, CDR2 YNNKEL (reference sequence). The CDR3 is made up of 14 amino acids.

Input material: blood. The receptor was isolated from a woman aged 25 to 39 in good health. The J gene is TRBJ1-1, the V gene TRBV3-1; a possible D gene is TRBD1 (5 bases). CDR3 region: CASSHLGEDTEAFF. The CDR3 DNA reads TGTGCCAGCAGCCATTTAGGGGAGGACACTGAAGCTTTCTTT.